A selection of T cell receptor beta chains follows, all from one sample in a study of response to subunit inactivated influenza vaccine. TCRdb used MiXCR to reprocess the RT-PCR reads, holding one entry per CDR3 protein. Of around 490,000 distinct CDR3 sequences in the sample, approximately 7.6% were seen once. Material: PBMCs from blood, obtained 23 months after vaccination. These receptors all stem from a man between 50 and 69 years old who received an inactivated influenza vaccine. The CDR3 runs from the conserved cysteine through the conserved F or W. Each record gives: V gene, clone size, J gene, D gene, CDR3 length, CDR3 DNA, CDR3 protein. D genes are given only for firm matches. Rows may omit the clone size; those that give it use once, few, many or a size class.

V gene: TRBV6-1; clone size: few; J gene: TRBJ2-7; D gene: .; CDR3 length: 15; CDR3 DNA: TGTGCCAGCAGCCCTGCGCTGGACACCCTCTACGAGCAGTACTTC; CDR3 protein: CASSPALDTLYEQYF
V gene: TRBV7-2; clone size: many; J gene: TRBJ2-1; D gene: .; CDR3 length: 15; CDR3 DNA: TGTGCCAGCAGCCAGGTTTCCGCCGCCTACAATGAGCAGTTCTTC; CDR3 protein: CASSQVSAAYNEQFF
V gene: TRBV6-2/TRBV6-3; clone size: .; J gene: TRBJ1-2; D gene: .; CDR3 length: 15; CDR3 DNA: TGTGCCAGCAGTCGGACGGGGTGGAGTGACTATGGCTACACCTTC; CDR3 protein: CASSRTGWSDYGYTF
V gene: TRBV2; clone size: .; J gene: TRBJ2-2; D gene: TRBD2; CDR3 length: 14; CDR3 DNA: TGTGCCAGCGCGGGGGGGCCGAACACCTGGGAGCTGTTTTTT; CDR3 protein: CASAGGPNTWELFF
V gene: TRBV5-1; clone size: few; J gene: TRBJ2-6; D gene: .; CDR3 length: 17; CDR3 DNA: TGCGCCAGCAGCTTGTTGGGACTGAACTCTGGGGCCAACGTCCTGACTTTC; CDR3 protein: CASSLLGLNSGANVLTF
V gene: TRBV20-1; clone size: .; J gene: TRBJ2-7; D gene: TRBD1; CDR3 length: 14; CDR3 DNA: TGCAGTGCTAGAGATGAGACAGGGCTGTACGAGCAGTACTTC; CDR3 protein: CSARDETGLYEQYF
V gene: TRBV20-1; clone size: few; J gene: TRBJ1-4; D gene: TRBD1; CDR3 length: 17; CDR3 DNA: TGCTGTGCTAGAGATCCGCGACAGGGCCGGTTTGGTGAAAAACTGTTTTTT; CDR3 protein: CCARDPRQGRFGEKLFF
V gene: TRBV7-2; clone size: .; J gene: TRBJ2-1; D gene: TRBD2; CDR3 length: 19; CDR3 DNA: TGTGCCAGCAGCTTAGCCTCGACTAGCGGGGGGGCTTCCTACAATGAGCAGTTCTTC; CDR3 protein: CASSLASTSGGASYNEQFF
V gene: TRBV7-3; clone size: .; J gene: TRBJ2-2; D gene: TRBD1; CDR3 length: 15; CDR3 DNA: TGTGCCAGCAGCACACCGGGACAGATGACCGGGGAGCTGTTTTTT; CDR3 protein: CASSTPGQMTGELFF
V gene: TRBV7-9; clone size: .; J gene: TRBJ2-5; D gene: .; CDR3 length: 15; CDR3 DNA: TGTGCCAGCAGCTTATCGGGACACCAACAAGAGACCCAGTACTTC; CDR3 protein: CASSLSGHQQETQYF
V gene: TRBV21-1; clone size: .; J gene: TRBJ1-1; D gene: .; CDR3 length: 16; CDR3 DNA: TGTGCCAGCAGCTCCCGGGAGCTGGGGGCGAGCACTGAAGCTTTCTTT; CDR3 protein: CASSSRELGASTEAFF
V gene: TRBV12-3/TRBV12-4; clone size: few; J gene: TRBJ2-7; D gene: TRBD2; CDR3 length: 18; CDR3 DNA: TGTGCCAGCAGTTTAGGGGGAAGGACTAGCGGGGGCTCCTACGAGCAGTACTTC; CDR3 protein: CASSLGGRTSGGSYEQYF